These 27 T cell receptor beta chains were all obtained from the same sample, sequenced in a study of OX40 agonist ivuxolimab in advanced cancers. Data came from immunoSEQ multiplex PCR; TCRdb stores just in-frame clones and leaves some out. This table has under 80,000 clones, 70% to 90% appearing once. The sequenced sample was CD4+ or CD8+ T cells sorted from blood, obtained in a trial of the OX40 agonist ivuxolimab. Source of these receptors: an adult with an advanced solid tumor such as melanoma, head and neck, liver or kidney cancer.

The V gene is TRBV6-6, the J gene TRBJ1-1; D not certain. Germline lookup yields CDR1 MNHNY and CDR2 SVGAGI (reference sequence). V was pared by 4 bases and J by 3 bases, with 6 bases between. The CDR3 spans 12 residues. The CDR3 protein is CASSSPDTEAFF. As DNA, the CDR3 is TGTGCCAGCAGTTCCCCAGACACTGAAGCTTTCTTT.

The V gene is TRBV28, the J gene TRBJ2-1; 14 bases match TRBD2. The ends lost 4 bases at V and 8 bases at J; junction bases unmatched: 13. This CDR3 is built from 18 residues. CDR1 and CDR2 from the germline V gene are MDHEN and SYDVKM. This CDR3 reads CASSSHGTSGRSIDEQFF. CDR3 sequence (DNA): TGTGCCAGCAGTTCTCACGGGACTAGCGGGAGATCTATCGATGAGCAGTTCTTC.

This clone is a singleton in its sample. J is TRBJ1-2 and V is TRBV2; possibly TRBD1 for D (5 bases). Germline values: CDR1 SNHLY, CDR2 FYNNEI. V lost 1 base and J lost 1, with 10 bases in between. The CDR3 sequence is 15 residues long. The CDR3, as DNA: TGTGCCAGCAGTGAAGGCCAGGGATATAACTATGGCTACACCTTC. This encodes CASSEGQGYNYGYTF.

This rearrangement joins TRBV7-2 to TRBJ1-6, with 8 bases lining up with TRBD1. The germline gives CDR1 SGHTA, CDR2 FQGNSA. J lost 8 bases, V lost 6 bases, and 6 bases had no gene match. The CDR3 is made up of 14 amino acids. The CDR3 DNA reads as TGTGCCAGCAGTGGCGGGACAGGCGATTCACCCCTCCACTTT. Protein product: CASSGGTGDSPLHF.

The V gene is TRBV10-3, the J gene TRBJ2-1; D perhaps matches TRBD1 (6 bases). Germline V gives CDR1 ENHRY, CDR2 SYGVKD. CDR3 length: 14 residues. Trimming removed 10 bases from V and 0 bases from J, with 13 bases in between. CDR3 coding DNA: TGTGCCACGCGACAGGCCATCTCCTACAATGAGCAGTTCTTC. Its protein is CATRQAISYNEQFF.

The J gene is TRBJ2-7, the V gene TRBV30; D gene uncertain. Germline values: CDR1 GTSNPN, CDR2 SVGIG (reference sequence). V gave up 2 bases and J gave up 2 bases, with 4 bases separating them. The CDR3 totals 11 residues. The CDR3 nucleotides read TGTGCCTGGAGTTCCACCTACGAGCAGTACTTC. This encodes CAWSSTYEQYF.

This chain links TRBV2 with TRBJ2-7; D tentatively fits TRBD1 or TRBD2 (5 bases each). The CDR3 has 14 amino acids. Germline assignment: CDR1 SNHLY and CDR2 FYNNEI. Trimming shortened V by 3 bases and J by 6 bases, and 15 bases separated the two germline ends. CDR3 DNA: TGTGCCAGCAGTGAGGAAGGCTTTGGGGGCGAGCAGTACTTC. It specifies CASSEEGFGGEQYF. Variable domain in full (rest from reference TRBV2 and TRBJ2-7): EPEVTQTPSHQVTQMGQEVILRCVPISNHLYFYWYRQILGQKVEFLVSFYNNEISEKSEIFDDQFSVERPDGSNFTLKIRSTKLEDSAMYFCASSEEGFGGEQYFGPGTRLTVT.

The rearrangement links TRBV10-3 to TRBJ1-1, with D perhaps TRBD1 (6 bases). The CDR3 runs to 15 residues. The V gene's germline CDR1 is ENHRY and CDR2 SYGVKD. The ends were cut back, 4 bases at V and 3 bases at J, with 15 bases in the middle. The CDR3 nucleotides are TGTGCCATCAGTGCATTACCGGGGGCCGACACTGAAGCTTTCTTT. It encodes CAISALPGADTEAFF.

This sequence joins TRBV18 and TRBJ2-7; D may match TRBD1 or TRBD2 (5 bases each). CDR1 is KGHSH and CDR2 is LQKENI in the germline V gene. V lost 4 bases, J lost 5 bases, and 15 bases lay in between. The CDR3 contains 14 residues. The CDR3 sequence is CASSRPGRSNEQYF. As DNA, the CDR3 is TGTGCCAGCTCACGCCCGGGACGGTCTAACGAGCAGTACTTC.

The CDR3: CASSEDRGIDGELFF. For the CDR3, the DNA is TGTGCCAGCAGTGAAGACAGGGGGATAGACGGGGAGCTGTTTTTT. The chain recombines TRBV2 with TRBJ2-2, with 8 bases matching TRBD1. Germline CDR1 SNHLY, CDR2 FYNNEI. V dropped 1 base and J dropped 7; count of bases not matched to a gene: 5. The CDR3 covers 15 residues.

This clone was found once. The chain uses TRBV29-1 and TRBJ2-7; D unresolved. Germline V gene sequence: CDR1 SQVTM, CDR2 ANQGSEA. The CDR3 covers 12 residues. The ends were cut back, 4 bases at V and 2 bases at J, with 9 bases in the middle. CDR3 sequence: CSVGSGAYEQYF. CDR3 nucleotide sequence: TGCAGCGTTGGGTCAGGAGCCTACGAGCAGTACTTC.

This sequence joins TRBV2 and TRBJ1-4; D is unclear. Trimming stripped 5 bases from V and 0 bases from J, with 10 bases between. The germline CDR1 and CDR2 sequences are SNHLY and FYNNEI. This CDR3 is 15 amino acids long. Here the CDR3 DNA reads TGTGCCAGCAGTCTGGACGGCGCAACTAATGAAAAACTGTTTTTT. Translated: CASSLDGATNEKLFF.

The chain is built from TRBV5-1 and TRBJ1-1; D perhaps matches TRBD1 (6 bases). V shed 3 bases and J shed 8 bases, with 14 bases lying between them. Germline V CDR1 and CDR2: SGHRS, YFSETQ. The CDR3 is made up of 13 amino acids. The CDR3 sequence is CASSWGLVSEAFF. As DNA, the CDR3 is TGCGCCAGCAGCTGGGGGCTCGTTTCCGAAGCTTTCTTT.

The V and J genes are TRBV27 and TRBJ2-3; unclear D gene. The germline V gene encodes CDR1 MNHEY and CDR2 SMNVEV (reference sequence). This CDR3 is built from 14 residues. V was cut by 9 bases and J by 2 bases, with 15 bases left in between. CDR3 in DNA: TGTGCCAGTCGTCCGACTCATTTCACAGATACGCAGTATTTT. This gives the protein CASRPTHFTDTQYF.

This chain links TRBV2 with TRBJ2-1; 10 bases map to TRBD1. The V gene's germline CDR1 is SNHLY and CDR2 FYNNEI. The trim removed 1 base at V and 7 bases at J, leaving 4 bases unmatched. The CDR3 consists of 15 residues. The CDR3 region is CASSEGLDRGNEQFF. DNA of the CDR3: TGTGCCAGCAGTGAAGGGTTGGACAGGGGGAATGAGCAGTTCTTC.

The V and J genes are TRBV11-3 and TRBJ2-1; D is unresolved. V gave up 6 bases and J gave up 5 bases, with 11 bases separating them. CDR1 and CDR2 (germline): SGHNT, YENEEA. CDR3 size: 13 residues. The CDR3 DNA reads TGTGCCAGCAGTCCTACTTCGAACAATGAGCAGTTCTTC. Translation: CASSPTSNNEQFF.

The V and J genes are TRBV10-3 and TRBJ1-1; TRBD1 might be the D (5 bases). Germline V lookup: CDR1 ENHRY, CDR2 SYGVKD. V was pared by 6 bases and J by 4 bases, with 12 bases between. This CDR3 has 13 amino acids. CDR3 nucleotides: TGTGCCATCAGCCCTCGGGGGTCCACTGAAGCTTTCTTT. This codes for CAISPRGSTEAFF.

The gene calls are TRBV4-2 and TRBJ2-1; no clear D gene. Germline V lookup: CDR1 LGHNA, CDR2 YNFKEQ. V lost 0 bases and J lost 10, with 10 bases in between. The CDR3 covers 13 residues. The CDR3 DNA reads TGTGCCAGCAGCCAAGATCTAACGATGGAGCAGTTCTTC. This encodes CASSQDLTMEQFF.

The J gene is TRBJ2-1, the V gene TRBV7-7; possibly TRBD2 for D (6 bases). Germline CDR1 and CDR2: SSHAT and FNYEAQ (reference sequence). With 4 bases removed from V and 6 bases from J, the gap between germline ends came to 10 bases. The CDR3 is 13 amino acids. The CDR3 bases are TGTGCCAGCAGCTCACGGGGGAGCAATGAGCAGTTCTTC. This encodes CASSSRGSNEQFF.

The CDR3 is CASSADRVETQYF. The DNA of the CDR3 is TGTGCCAGCAGTGCCGACAGGGTAGAGACCCAGTACTTC. The rearrangement links TRBV2 to TRBJ2-5; TRBD1 matches at 7 bases. V shed 4 bases and J 4 bases; nucleotides not matched to a gene: 3. The CDR3 consists of 13 residues. Germline CDR1 is SNHLY and CDR2 is FYNNEI.

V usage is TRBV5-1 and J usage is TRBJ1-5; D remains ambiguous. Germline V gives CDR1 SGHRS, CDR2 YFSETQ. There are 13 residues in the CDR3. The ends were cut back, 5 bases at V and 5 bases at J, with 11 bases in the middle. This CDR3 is CASSYDGYQPQHF. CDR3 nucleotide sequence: TGCGCCAGCAGTTATGACGGATATCAGCCCCAGCATTTT.

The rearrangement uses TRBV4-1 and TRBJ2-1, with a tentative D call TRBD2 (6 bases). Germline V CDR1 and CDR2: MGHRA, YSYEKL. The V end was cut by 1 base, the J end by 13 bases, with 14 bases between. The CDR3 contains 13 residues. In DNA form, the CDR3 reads TGCGCCAGCAGCCAAGTTTTGGGACTTAATCAGTTCTTC. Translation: CASSQVLGLNQFF.

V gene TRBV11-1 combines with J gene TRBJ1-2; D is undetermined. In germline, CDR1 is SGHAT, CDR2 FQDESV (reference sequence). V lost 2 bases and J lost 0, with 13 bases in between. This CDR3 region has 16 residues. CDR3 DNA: TGTGCCAGCAGCTTACGTGGGAGAGAACCTAACTATGGCTACACCTTC. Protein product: CASSLRGREPNYGYTF.

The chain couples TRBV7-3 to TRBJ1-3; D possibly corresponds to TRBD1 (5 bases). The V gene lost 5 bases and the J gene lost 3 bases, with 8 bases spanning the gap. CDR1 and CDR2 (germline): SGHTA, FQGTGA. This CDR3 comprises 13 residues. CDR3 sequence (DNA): TGTGCCAGCAGCCAAGACAGTGGAAACACCATATATTTT. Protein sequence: CASSQDSGNTIYF.

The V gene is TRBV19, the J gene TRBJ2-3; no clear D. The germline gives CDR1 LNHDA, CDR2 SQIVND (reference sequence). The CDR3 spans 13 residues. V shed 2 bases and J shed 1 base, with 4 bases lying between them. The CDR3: CASSIIGTDTQYF. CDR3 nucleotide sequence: TGTGCCAGTAGTATAATAGGCACAGATACGCAGTATTTT.

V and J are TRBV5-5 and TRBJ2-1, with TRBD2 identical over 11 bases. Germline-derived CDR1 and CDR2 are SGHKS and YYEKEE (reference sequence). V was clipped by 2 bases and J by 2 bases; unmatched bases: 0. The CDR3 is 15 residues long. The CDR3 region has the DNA TGTGCCAGCAGCTTACTAGCGGGAGCCTACAATGAGCAGTTCTTC. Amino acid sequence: CASSLLAGAYNEQFF.

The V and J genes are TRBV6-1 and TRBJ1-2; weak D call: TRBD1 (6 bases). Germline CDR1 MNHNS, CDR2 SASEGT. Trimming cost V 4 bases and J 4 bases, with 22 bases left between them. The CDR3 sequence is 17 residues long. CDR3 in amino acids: CASSATMTGTQGYGYTF. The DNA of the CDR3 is TGTGCCAGCAGTGCAACCATGACAGGTACCCAAGGCTATGGCTACACCTTC.